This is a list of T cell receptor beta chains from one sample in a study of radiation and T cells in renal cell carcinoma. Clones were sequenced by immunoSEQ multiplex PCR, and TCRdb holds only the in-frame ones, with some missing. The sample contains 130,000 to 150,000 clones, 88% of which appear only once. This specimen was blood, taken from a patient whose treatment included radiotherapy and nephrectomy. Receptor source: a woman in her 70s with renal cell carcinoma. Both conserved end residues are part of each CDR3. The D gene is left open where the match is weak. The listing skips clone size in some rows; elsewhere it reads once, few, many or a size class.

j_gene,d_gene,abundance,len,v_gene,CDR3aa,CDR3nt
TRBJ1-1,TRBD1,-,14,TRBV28,CASNPGQLNTEAFF,TGTGCCAGCAATCCGGGACAGCTGAACACTGAAGCTTTCTTT
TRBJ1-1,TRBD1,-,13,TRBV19,CASSMYRGTEAFF,TGTGCCAGTAGTATGTACAGGGGCACTGAAGCTTTCTTT
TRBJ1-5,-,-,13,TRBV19,CASSMVDNQPQHF,TGTGCCAGTAGTATGGTGGACAATCAGCCCCAGCATTTT
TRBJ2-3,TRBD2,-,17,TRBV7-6,CASSSGLAGGSTDTQYF,TGTGCCAGCAGCTCGGGACTAGCGGGGGGAAGCACAGATACGCAGTATTTT
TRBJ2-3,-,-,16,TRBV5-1,CASSLVRLGMTDTQYF,TGCGCCAGCAGCTTGGTTCGGTTGGGAATGACAGATACGCAGTATTTT
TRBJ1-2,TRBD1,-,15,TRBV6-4,CASSDSGQGHYGYTF,TGTGCCAGCAGTGACTCGGGACAGGGGCACTATGGCTACACCTTC
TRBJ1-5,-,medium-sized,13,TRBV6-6,CASNTPGGQPQHF,TGTGCCAGCAATACCCCGGGGGGTCAGCCCCAGCATTTT
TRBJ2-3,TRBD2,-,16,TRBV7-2,CASSLAYGGAKDTQYF,TGTGCCAGCAGCTTAGCGTACGGGGGGGCCAAAGATACGCAGTATTTT
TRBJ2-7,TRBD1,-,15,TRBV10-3,CAISERGQSSYEQYF,TGTGCCATCAGTGAGCGGGGACAGAGCTCCTACGAGCAGTACTTC
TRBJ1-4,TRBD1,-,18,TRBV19,CASSLPPQGALVGEKLFF,TGTGCCAGTTCTCTCCCCCCCCAGGGGGCGCTGGTCGGTGAAAAACTGTTTTTT
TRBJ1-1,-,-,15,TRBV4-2,CASSQEGGVNTEAFF,TGTGCCAGCAGCCAAGAAGGAGGAGTGAACACTGAAGCTTTCTTT
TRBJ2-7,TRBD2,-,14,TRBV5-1,CASSVLANSYEQYF,TGCGCCAGCAGCGTACTAGCGAACTCCTACGAGCAGTACTTC
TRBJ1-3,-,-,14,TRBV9,CASTPGLSGNTIYF,TGTGCCAGCACCCCGGGGCTCTCTGGAAACACCATATATTTT
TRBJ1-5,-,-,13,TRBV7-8,CASSPRLGQPQHF,TGTGCCAGCAGCCCCCGTCTGGGGCAGCCCCAGCATTTT
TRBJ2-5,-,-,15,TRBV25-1,CASSANGGLQETQYF,TGTGCCAGCAGTGCTAACGGGGGGCTCCAAGAGACCCAGTACTTC
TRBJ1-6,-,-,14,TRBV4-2,CASGVTGNNSPLHF,TGTGCCAGCGGAGTAACGGGTAATAATTCACCCCTCCACTTT
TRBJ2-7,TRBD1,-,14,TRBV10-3,CAISYRDREHEQYF,TGTGCCATCAGTTACCGGGACAGGGAACACGAGCAGTACTTC
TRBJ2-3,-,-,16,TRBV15,CATSRGGGPLVDTQYF,TGTGCCACCAGCAGAGGAGGGGGGCCTCTTGTAGATACGCAGTATTTT
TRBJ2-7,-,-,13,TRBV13,CASRTERPYEQYF,TGTGCCAGCAGGACCGAGCGGCCCTACGAGCAGTACTTC
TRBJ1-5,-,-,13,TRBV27,CASSLRGNQPQHF,TGTGCCAGCAGTTTACGGGGCAATCAGCCCCAGCATTTT
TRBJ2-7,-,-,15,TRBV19,CASSPEGLGDYEQYF,TGTGCCAGTAGCCCGGAGGGGCTGGGAGATTACGAGCAGTACTTC
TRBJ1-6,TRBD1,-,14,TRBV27,CASWGQAPNSPLHF,TGTGCCAGCTGGGGACAGGCCCCAAATTCACCCCTCCACTTT
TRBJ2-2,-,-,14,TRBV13,CASSLGRAAGELFF,TGTGCCAGCAGCTTAGGCCGGGCGGCCGGGGAGCTGTTTTTT
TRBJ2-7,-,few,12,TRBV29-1,CSVAGNYYEQYF,TGCAGCGTCGCAGGGAATTACTACGAGCAGTACTTC
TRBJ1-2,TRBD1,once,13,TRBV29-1,CSILVGQGYGYTF,TGCAGCATCCTGGTGGGACAGGGTTATGGCTACACCTTC
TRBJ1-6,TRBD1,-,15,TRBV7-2,CASSLGTGIHSPLHF,TGTGCCAGCAGCTTAGGGACAGGGATCCATTCACCCCTCCACTTT
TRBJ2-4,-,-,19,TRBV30,CAWSAGTGTTTRSKNIQYF,TGTGCCTGGAGTGCAGGAACCGGGACAACTACTAGATCCAAAAACATTCAGTACTTC
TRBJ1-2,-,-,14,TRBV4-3,CASSQDSVPYSYTF,TGCGCCAGCAGCCAAGATTCCGTTCCGTATAGCTACACCTTC
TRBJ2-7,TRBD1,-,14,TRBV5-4,CASSSGTEFYEQYF,TGTGCCAGCAGCTCCGGGACAGAATTCTACGAGCAGTACTTC
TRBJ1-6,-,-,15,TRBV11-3,CASSSRDSFNSPLHF,TGTGCCAGCAGCTCTCGAGACAGCTTTAATTCACCCCTCCACTTT
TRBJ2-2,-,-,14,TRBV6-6,CASSYSGLSGELFF,TGTGCCAGCAGTTACTCGGGACTTTCCGGGGAGCTGTTTTTT
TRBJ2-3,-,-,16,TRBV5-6,CASSLERAGYTDTQYF,TGTGCCAGCAGCTTGGAGCGGGCAGGCTACACAGATACGCAGTATTTT
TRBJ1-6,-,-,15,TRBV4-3,CASSQDLGFNSPLHF,TGCGCCAGCAGCCAAGATTTGGGTTTTAATTCACCCCTCCACTTT
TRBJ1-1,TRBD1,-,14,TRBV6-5,CASSLDRVNTEAFF,TGTGCCAGCAGCCTGGACAGGGTGAACACTGAAGCTTTCTTT
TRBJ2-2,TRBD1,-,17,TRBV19,CASSLTPQGARAGELFF,TGTGCCAGTAGTCTAACTCCACAGGGGGCCAGGGCCGGGGAGCTGTTTTTT
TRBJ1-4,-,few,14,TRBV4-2,CASSQGGVGEKLFF,TGTGCCAGCAGCCAAGGAGGGGTTGGGGAAAAACTGTTTTTT
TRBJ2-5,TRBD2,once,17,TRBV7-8,CASSGAGGLAGQETQYF,TGTGCCAGCAGCGGTGCCGGGGGACTAGCGGGGCAAGAGACCCAGTACTTC
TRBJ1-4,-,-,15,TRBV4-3,CASSRTRGSNEKLFF,TGCGCCAGCAGCCGTACAAGGGGGTCTAATGAAAAACTGTTTTTT
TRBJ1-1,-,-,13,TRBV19,CASSLGMSGEAFF,TGTGCCAGTAGTCTGGGGATGTCCGGGGAAGCTTTCTTT
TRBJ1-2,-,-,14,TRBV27,CASSPFTGGYGYTF,TGTGCCAGCAGTCCTTTCACAGGCGGCTATGGCTACACCTTC
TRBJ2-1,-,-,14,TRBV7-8,CASSRDSSYNEQFF,TGTGCCAGCAGTCGGGACTCCTCCTACAATGAGCAGTTCTTC
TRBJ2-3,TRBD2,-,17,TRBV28,CASSPPGSGGYTDTQYF,TGTGCCAGCAGTCCCCCCGGGAGCGGGGGGTACACAGATACGCAGTATTTT
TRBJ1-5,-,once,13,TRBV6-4,CADTRETHQPQHF,TGTGCCGATACGCGGGAAACCCATCAGCCCCAGCATTTT
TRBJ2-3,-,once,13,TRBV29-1,CSVRRVPTDTQYF,TGCAGCGTACGCCGGGTCCCCACAGATACGCAGTATTTT
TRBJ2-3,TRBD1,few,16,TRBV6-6,CASSGEGQGWADTQYF,TGTGCCAGCAGCGGAGAAGGACAGGGGTGGGCAGATACGCAGTATTTT